A selection of T cell receptor beta chains follows, all from one sample in a study of OX40 agonist ivuxolimab in advanced cancers. Measured with immunoSEQ multiplex PCR; TCRdb has only the in-frame clones, and not every one. This table holds about 47,000 clones, 84% found once. The sequences come from CD4+ or CD8+ T cells sorted from blood, collected in a trial of the OX40 agonist ivuxolimab. Receptor source: an adult with an advanced solid tumor such as melanoma, head and neck, liver or kidney cancer. Each CDR3 is given with its conserved first and last residue. The order of the fields is clone size, D gene, J gene, CDR3 length, V gene, CDR3 DNA, CDR3 protein. D genes are given only for firm matches. Clone size is shown for a subset of rows, as once, few, many or a class of expanded clone.

>.|.|TRBJ2-7|13|TRBV30
TGTGCCTGGACCTGGACTAACTCCTACGAGCAGTACTTC
CAWTWTNSYEQYF
>.|.|TRBJ1-1|13|TRBV10-3
TGTGCCACCGATAGGGGGGGTGACACTGAAGCTTTCTTT
CATDRGGDTEAFF
>.|TRBD1|TRBJ2-1|16|TRBV7-9
TGTGCCAGCAGCTTGGACAGGGGCGCCTCCTACAATGAGCAGTTCTTC
CASSLDRGASYNEQFF
>.|TRBD2|TRBJ2-1|12|TRBV19
TGTGCCAGCAGACTAGCTGGAAGTGAGCAGTTCTTC
CASRLAGSEQFF
>.|TRBD2|TRBJ2-7|15|TRBV30
TGTGCCTGGAGTGCCTCTAGCGGGAGCTTCTACGAGCAGTACTTC
CAWSASSGSFYEQYF
>.|TRBD1|TRBJ1-5|15|TRBV28
TGTGCCAGCAGCTGGACAGGGGGGGGCAATCAGCCCCAGCATTTT
CASSWTGGGNQPQHF
>once|.|TRBJ2-1|16|TRBV27
TGTGCCAGCAGTTTATGGGGCAGCATCGACTACAATGAGCAGTTCTTC
CASSLWGSIDYNEQFF
>many|.|TRBJ2-2|14|TRBV9
TGTGCCAGCAGCGTAGGTCTGGGGACCGGGGAGCTGTTTTTT
CASSVGLGTGELFF
>.|.|TRBJ2-1|20|TRBV21-1
TGTGCCAGCAGCAAATCGTCCGGGACAGAGTGTCCCTGTTTTACCAATGAGCAGTTCTTC
CASSKSSGTECPCFTNEQFF
>.|.|TRBJ2-7|16|TRBV7-8
TGTGCCAGCAGCTTAGCCGGGGGCCTGAATCCCTACGAGCAGTACTTC
CASSLAGGLNPYEQYF
>.|TRBD1|TRBJ1-1|14|TRBV5-1
TGCGCCAGCAGCCCGGGACAGGGGAACACTGAAGCTTTCTTT
CASSPGQGNTEAFF
>.|.|TRBJ1-2|15|TRBV19
TGTGCCAGTAGTATTTCGGCAGGGTGGTTGGATGGCTACACCTTC
CASSISAGWLDGYTF
>.|TRBD1|TRBJ1-1|14|TRBV7-9
TGTGCCAGCAGCCCCCGGGGAGGGGGCTTTGAAGCTTTCTTT
CASSPRGGGFEAFF
>.|TRBD1|TRBJ2-4|19|TRBV6-4
TGTGCCAGCAGTGGAGTCCGGGACAGGGAGGTTCTTACCAAAAACATTCAGTACTTC
CASSGVRDREVLTKNIQYF
>.|.|TRBJ2-7|13|TRBV7-3
TGTGCCAGCAGCTTAACTGCTACCTACGAGCAGTACTTC
CASSLTATYEQYF
>many|.|TRBJ1-4|17|TRBV11-2
TGTGCCAGCAGCCCCCATGGTGGGGGGAGCGTTGGTGAAAAACTGTTTTTT
CASSPHGGGSVGEKLFF
>.|.|TRBJ1-2|11|TRBV30
TGTGCCTGGCTGACTGGGCCCGGCTACACCTTC
CAWLTGPGYTF
>.|.|TRBJ2-7|16|TRBV23-1
TGCGCCAGCAGCGGGCTAGCGCCCAGGAGCTCCTACGAGCAGTACTTC
CASSGLAPRSSYEQYF
>.|TRBD2|TRBJ2-1|16|TRBV7-9
TGTGCCAGCAGCTCCATTAGCGGGGGGGCCTACAATGAGCAGTTCTTC
CASSSISGGAYNEQFF
>.|.|TRBJ2-7|14|TRBV11-2
TGTGCCAGCAGCTTAACAGCCGATTCCTACGAGCAGTACTTC
CASSLTADSYEQYF
>.|TRBD2|TRBJ2-3|15|TRBV7-2
TGTGCCAGCAGCTTACTAGCGGGGGCCCCGGAGGCGCAGTATTTT
CASSLLAGAPEAQYF